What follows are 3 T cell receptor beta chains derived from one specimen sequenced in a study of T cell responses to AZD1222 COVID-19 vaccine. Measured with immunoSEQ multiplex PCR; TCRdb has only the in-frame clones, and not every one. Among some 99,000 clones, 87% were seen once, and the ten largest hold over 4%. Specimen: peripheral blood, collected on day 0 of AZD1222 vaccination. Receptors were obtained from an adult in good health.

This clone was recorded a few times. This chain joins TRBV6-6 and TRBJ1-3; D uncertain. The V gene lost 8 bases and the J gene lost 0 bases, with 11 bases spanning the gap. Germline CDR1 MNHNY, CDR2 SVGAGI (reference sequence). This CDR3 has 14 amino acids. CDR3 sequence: CASAPLNSGNTIYF. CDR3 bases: TGTGCCAGCGCGCCCCTGAACTCTGGAAACACCATATATTTT.

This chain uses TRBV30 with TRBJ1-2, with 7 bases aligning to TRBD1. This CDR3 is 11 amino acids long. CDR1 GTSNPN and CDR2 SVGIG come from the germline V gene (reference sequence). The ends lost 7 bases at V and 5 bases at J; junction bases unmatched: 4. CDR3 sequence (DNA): TGTGCCTTGGGACAGACATATGGCTACACCTTC. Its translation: CALGQTYGYTF.

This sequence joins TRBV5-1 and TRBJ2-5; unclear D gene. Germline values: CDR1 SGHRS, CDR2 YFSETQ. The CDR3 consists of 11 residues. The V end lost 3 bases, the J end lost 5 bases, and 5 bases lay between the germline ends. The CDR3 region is CASSSSETQYF. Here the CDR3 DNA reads TGCGCCAGCAGCTCGAGCGAGACCCAGTACTTC.